The rows below give T cell receptor beta chains drawn from one sample of a study of cytomegalovirus exposure and HLA in healthy donors. The data were produced by immunoSEQ multiplex PCR, yet TCRdb's version contains in-frame clones alone and is incomplete. The profile covers approximately 160,000 clones, with 75% to 90% appearing a single time and 2% to 2.5% taken by the ten largest. What was sequenced was PBMCs. These receptors were taken from a woman between 18 and 29 years old in good health and CMV-seronegative. Both conserved end residues are part of each CDR3. The order of the fields is CDR3 DNA, CDR3 protein, V gene, clone size, D gene, J gene. The D gene is left open where the match is weak. Size is omitted from some rows. Given values are once, few, many or a class for expanded clones.

cdr3_nt: TGCGCCAGCAGCCAAGACACGGAGGCTATCTATGGCTACACCTTC
cdr3_aa: CASSQDTEAIYGYTF
v_call: TRBV4-3
clone_size: NA
d_call: NA
j_call: TRBJ1-2

cdr3_nt: TGTGCCAGCAGCTTCGGACTAGCGGGAGGAAGCAGGCAAGAGACCCAGTACTTC
cdr3_aa: CASSFGLAGGSRQETQYF
v_call: TRBV5-6
clone_size: NA
d_call: TRBD2
j_call: TRBJ2-5

cdr3_nt: TGCGCCAGCAGCTTTGACATCAGGGGGACGGGTGGCTACACCTTC
cdr3_aa: CASSFDIRGTGGYTF
v_call: TRBV5-1
clone_size: NA
d_call: TRBD1
j_call: TRBJ1-2

cdr3_nt: TGTGCCAGCAGCTTAAGAGGGGGACACTTGAACACTGAAGCTTTCTTT
cdr3_aa: CASSLRGGHLNTEAFF
v_call: TRBV27
clone_size: NA
d_call: NA
j_call: TRBJ1-1

cdr3_nt: TGTGCCAGCAGTTACCCGGACAGGGGTAAAGCTTTCTTT
cdr3_aa: CASSYPDRGKAFF
v_call: TRBV28
clone_size: NA
d_call: TRBD1
j_call: TRBJ1-1

cdr3_nt: TGCGCCAGCAGCCAAGATCTTCCCGGGACAGGGAAAAAACTGTTTTTT
cdr3_aa: CASSQDLPGTGKKLFF
v_call: TRBV4-3
clone_size: NA
d_call: TRBD1
j_call: TRBJ1-4

cdr3_nt: TGTGCCATCAGTTCAACAGGGGGCACTGAAGCTTTCTTT
cdr3_aa: CAISSTGGTEAFF
v_call: TRBV10-3
clone_size: NA
d_call: TRBD1
j_call: TRBJ1-1

cdr3_nt: TGTGCCAGCAGCTTAAGGGTCATGGCTAGCGGAGCCACAGATACGCAGTATTTT
cdr3_aa: CASSLRVMASGATDTQYF
v_call: TRBV7-8
clone_size: NA
d_call: TRBD2
j_call: TRBJ2-3

cdr3_nt: TGCGCCAGCAGCTTTCAGGGGACAGTCGAAGCAACTAATGAAAAACTGTTTTTT
cdr3_aa: CASSFQGTVEATNEKLFF
v_call: TRBV5-1
clone_size: few
d_call: TRBD1
j_call: TRBJ1-4

cdr3_nt: TGTGCCAGCAGTTATTCAGACAGGGCCTTAGTTCGTGGCTACACCTTC
cdr3_aa: CASSYSDRALVRGYTF
v_call: TRBV2
clone_size: NA
d_call: TRBD1
j_call: TRBJ1-2

cdr3_nt: TGTGCCAGCCACGCAGGTTCGGGAGTGTACACCGGGGAGCTGTTTTTT
cdr3_aa: CASHAGSGVYTGELFF
v_call: TRBV27
clone_size: NA
d_call: NA
j_call: TRBJ2-2

cdr3_nt: TGCGCCAGCAGCCAAGATAGCAGGGCTGTTCAGCCCCAGCATTTT
cdr3_aa: CASSQDSRAVQPQHF
v_call: TRBV4-1
clone_size: NA
d_call: NA
j_call: TRBJ1-5

cdr3_nt: TGTGCCAGCAGCTTAGGAGGGTGGGCCAGCTACACCTTC
cdr3_aa: CASSLGGWASYTF
v_call: TRBV11-2
clone_size: NA
d_call: NA
j_call: TRBJ1-2

cdr3_nt: TGTGCCAGCAGTTACCTAGTACAGGGCTCTGAAGCTTTCTTT
cdr3_aa: CASSYLVQGSEAFF
v_call: TRBV6-5
clone_size: few
d_call: NA
j_call: TRBJ1-1

cdr3_nt: TGTGCCAGCAGGAGTGCGGGGGCTGGAAACACCATATATTTT
cdr3_aa: CASRSAGAGNTIYF
v_call: TRBV27
clone_size: NA
d_call: NA
j_call: TRBJ1-3

cdr3_nt: TGTGCCAGCAGCCTCGTCGCAGGGACTGGGGCCAACGTCCTGACTTTC
cdr3_aa: CASSLVAGTGANVLTF
v_call: TRBV11-3
clone_size: NA
d_call: NA
j_call: TRBJ2-6